This entry is about one TCR beta chain. The data derive from a study of T-cell memory formation after mild COVID-19. Via MiXCR, TCRdb re-called the 5' RACE reads, giving one row per CDR3 protein. This table holds approximately 430,000 distinct CDR3 sequences, about 22% found once. Input material: PBMCs or a T cell subset sorted from them (not recorded which). This sequence originates from an adult woman who had mild COVID-19 (a few samples of this study predate the infection). Cell type and time point are not known.

The CDR3 loop is CSASPLRLGTF. The CDR3 DNA follows: TGCAGTGCTAGTCCCCTTCGGTTAGGAACCTTC. V gene TRBV20-1 combines with J gene TRBJ1-2; D uncertain. Looked up from germline, CDR1 is DFQATT and CDR2 is SNEGSKA (reference sequence). V lost 3 bases, J lost 14 bases, and 16 bases lay in between. This CDR3 is built from 11 residues.